Listed here are 9 T cell receptor beta chains from one sample, sequenced in a study of cytomegalovirus exposure and HLA in healthy donors. Vbeta (60) and Jbeta (13) primers were used in the PCR. Data came from immunoSEQ multiplex PCR; TCRdb stores just in-frame clones and leaves some out. Of around 120,000 clones listed, 75% to 90% are singletons. The sequencing sample was made of PBMCs. The receptors here all came from a female donor in good health and CMV-seropositive.

This chain connects TRBV6-1 to TRBJ1-2; no reliable D call. V lost 3 bases, J lost 9 bases, and 8 bases lay in between. CDR3 length: 11 amino acids. Germline V gene lookup returns CDR1 MNHNS and CDR2 SASEGT. CDR3 nucleotides: TGTGCCAGCAGTGATGCGGTTAGCTACACCTTC. Protein product: CASSDAVSYTF.

The chain has TRBV7-9 and TRBJ2-5; 9 nucleotides line up with TRBD1. Germline lookup yields CDR1 SEHNR and CDR2 FQNEAQ (reference sequence). This CDR3 is 12 amino acids long. CDR3 loop: CSSRTGEETQYF. The CDR3 nucleotides are TGTTCCTCCCGGACAGGGGAGGAGACCCAGTACTTC.

J is TRBJ1-2 and V is TRBV10-3; D is unclear. CDR1 and CDR2 (germline): ENHRY, SYGVKD. Trimming left V 10 bases short and J 5 bases short, with 17 bases between. The CDR3 is made up of 13 amino acids. The CDR3 loop reads CASTENHYYGYTF. CDR3 nucleotides: TGTGCCAGTACAGAGAATCATTATTATGGCTACACCTTC.

This clone was seen only a few times. The V and J genes are TRBV28 and TRBJ1-2, with 11 bases identical to TRBD1. J lost 6 bases, V lost 5 bases, and 8 bases had no gene match. CDR3 length: 15 residues. From germline, CDR1 is MDHEN and CDR2 SYDVKM. CDR3 amino acids: CASSAGDRGDDGYTF. The CDR3, as DNA: TGTGCCAGCAGTGCTGGGGACAGGGGGGACGATGGCTACACCTTC.

The gene calls are TRBV18 and TRBJ1-1; perhaps TRBD1 as D (5 bases). Germline loops: CDR1 KGHSH, CDR2 LQKENI. V was shortened by 3 bases and J by 6 bases, with 14 bases between the two germline ends. The CDR3 length is 14 residues. The DNA of the CDR3 is TGTGCCAGCTCACCGAACGGTGTAGGGGCTGAAGCTTTCTTT. Translated, it gives CASSPNGVGAEAFF.

Only one count was recorded for this clone. The chain is built from TRBV27 and TRBJ1-2; tentative D call: TRBD1 (5 bases). CDR1 is MNHEY and CDR2 is SMNVEV in the germline V gene (reference sequence). This CDR3 is 12 amino acids long. V was cut by 6 bases and J by 2 bases, with 7 bases left in between. The CDR3 region is CASRTGNYGYTF. CDR3 sequence (DNA): TGTGCCAGCAGAACAGGCAACTATGGCTACACCTTC.

The chain has TRBV9 and TRBJ1-1; tentatively, D is TRBD1 (5 bases). The V end lost 0 bases, the J end lost 6 bases, and 12 bases lay between the germline ends. The CDR3 has 14 residues. Germline loops: CDR1 SGDLS, CDR2 YYNGEE. Here the CDR3 reads CASSVGPQVAEAFF. The DNA for the CDR3 is TGTGCCAGCAGCGTAGGCCCACAGGTCGCTGAAGCTTTCTTT.

This chain links TRBV7-9 with TRBJ1-1; 7 bases line up with TRBD1. The CDR3 consists of 14 residues. The germline CDR1 and CDR2 sequences are SEHNR and FQNEAQ (reference sequence). Germline trimming cut 8 bases from V and 3 bases from J; bases unmatched to any gene: 9. Here the CDR3 reads CASASQGGYTEAFF. CDR3 sequence (DNA): TGTGCCAGCGCCTCCCAAGGGGGCTACACTGAAGCTTTCTTT.

The chain joins TRBV5-1 to TRBJ2-2, with TRBD1 matching 8 bases. CDR1 and CDR2 (germline): SGHRS, YFSETQ. The CDR3 length is 15 residues. V shed 4 bases and J 2 bases; nucleotides not matched to a gene: 4. CDR3 bases: TGCGCCAGCAGCGCCGGACAGGGAAACACCGGGGAGCTGTTTTTT. This codes for CASSAGQGNTGELFF.